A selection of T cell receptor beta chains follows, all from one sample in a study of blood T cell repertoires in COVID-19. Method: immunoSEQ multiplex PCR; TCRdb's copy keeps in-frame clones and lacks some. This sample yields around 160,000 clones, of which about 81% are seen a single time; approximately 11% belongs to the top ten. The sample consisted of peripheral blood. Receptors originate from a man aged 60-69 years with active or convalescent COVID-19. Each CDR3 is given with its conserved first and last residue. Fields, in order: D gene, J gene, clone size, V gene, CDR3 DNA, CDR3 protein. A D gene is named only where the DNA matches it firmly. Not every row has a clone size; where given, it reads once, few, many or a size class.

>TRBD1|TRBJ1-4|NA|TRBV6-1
TGTGCCAGCAGTGAAGGAGGACAGGGGGCAAGTGAAAAACTGTTTTTT
CASSEGGQGASEKLFF
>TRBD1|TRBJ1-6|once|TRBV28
TGTGCCAGCAGTTTAATGGACAGGGGATCACCCCTCCACTTT
CASSLMDRGSPLHF
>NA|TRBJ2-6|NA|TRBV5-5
TGTGCCAGCAGCTTGAGGGGGAGAGGCTCTGGGGCCAACGTCCTGACTTTC
CASSLRGRGSGANVLTF
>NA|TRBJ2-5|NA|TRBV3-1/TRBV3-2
TGTGCCAGCAGCCAGGGCGGGGTAAGAGAGACCCAGTACTTC
CASSQGGVRETQYF
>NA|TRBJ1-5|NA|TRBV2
TGTGCCAGCAGTGCACGGGAGCAGCCCCAGCATTTT
CASSAREQPQHF
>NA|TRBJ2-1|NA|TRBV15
TGTGCCACCAGCAGAGAGATGGGACCGGGAGACTGGCTTGGAGGTGAGCAGTTCTTC
CATSREMGPGDWLGGEQFF
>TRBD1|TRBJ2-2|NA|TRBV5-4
TGTGCCAGCAGCTTCCGGGACAGGGGTGTCGGGGAGCTGTTTTTT
CASSFRDRGVGELFF
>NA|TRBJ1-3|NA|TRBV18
TGTGCCAGCTCACCGCGTCAGGGGAAGTCTGGAAACACCATATATTTT
CASSPRQGKSGNTIYF
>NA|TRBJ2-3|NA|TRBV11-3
TGTGCCAGCAGCTTAGGGGCGGCAGGGTTTGATACGCAGTATTTT
CASSLGAAGFDTQYF
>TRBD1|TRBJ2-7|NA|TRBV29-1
TGCAGCGTTGCTCCGGGACAGGCTTCCTACGAGCAGTACTTC
CSVAPGQASYEQYF
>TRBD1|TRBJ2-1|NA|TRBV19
TGTGCCAGTAGTACCGGACAGGGGGTACACAATGAGCAGTTCTTC
CASSTGQGVHNEQFF
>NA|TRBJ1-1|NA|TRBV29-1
TGCAGCGTGCGGGGGGTGAACACTGAAGCTTTCTTT
CSVRGVNTEAFF
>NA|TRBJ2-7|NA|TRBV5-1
TGCGCCAGCAGCCAAGAGGGCAGAGCCTCTGAGGACGAGCAGTACTTC
CASSQEGRASEDEQYF
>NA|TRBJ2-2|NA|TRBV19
TGTGCCAGTAATCCGAGACAGGCAATATTCGGGGGGCCCGGGGAGCTGTTTTTT
CASNPRQAIFGGPGELFF
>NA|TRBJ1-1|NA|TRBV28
TGTGCCAGCAGTCCCCCGAGCGGGAACACTGAAGCTTTCTTT
CASSPPSGNTEAFF
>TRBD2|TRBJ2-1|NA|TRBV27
TGTGCCAGCAGCCCGGGACTAGCGGGACCAAATGAGCAGTTCTTC
CASSPGLAGPNEQFF
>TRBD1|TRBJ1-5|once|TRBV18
TGTGCCAGCAGAAGACAGGGAAACAATCAGCCCCAGCATTTT
CASRRQGNNQPQHF
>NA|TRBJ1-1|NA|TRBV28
TGTGCCAGCAGTTTCCGGGGGGCGGGGAACACTGAAGCTTTCTTT
CASSFRGAGNTEAFF
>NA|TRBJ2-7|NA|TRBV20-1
TGCAGTGCTGTAGCGGTTGGCGAGCAGTACTTC
CSAVAVGEQYF
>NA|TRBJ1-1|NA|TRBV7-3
TGTGCCAGCAGCCCCCAAGCTCTAACCACTGAAGCTTTCTTT
CASSPQALTTEAFF
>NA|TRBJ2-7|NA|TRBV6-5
TGTGCCAGCAGTTACTCTCAGCGGTCGAGCTCCTACGAGCAGTACTTC
CASSYSQRSSSYEQYF
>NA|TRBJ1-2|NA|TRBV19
TGTGCCAGTAGGGTTGGAGGGGTCTATGGCTACACCTTC
CASRVGGVYGYTF
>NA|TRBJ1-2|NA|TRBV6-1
TGTGCCAGCAGTGAAACGGCAGGGCCCTATGGCTACACCTTC
CASSETAGPYGYTF
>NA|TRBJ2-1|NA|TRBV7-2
TGTGCCAGCAGCTTAGCGCAACCCCCCCAGGGGAATGAGCAGTTCTTC
CASSLAQPPQGNEQFF
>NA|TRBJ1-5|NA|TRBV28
TGTGCCAGCAGTCTCGCGGGGCTCGGGGGAAACAATCAGCCCCAGCATTTT
CASSLAGLGGNNQPQHF
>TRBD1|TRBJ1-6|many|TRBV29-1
TGCAGCGTTGGACAGGGTCTGGATTCACCCCTCCACTTT
CSVGQGLDSPLHF
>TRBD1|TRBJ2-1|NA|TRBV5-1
TGCGCCAGCAGCCCAAGACAGGGGGTTGGCAATGAGCAGTTCTTC
CASSPRQGVGNEQFF
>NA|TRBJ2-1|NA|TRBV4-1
TGCGCCAGCCGACGGGAAACCTACAATGAGCAGTTCTTC
CASRRETYNEQFF
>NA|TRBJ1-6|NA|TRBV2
TGTGCCAGCAAAAGATCCCCCGGTTCACCCCTCCACTTT
CASKRSPGSPLHF
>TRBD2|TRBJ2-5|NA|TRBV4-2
TGTGCCAGCAGCCTCATGACTAGCGGGGAACAAGAGACCCAGTACTTC
CASSLMTSGEQETQYF
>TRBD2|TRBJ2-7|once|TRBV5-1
TGCGCCAGCAGCTTGGCCCGGGGGGTCTACGAGCAGTACTTC
CASSLARGVYEQYF
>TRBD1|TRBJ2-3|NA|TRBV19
TGTGCCAGTAGTACAGACAGGGGGCGCCCGTATTTT
CASSTDRGRPYF
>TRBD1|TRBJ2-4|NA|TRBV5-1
TGCGCCAGCAGCCCCATTACAGGGGCTTTAGCCAAAAACATTCAGTACTTC
CASSPITGALAKNIQYF
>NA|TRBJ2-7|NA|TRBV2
TGTGCCAGCAGCGCGGGACAGACCTACGAGCAGTACTTC
CASSAGQTYEQYF
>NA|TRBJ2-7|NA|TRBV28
TGTGCCAGCGGGCTCTACGAGCAGTACTTC
CASGLYEQYF
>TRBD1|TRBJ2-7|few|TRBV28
TGTGCCAGCAGTTTATGGGTGGCGGGACAGGGGGACGAGCAGTACTTC
CASSLWVAGQGDEQYF
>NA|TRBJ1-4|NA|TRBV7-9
TGTGCCAGCAGCTTAGAAGGCCAGGGTTCAGTTAATGAAAAACTGTTTTTT
CASSLEGQGSVNEKLFF
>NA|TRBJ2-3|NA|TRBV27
TGTGCCAGCAGTTTCGGGCAGGGGCTCACAGATACGCAGTATTTT
CASSFGQGLTDTQYF
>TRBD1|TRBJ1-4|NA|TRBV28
TGTGCCAGCAGTCAATCGGGACAGGGCGGTGAAAAACTGTTTTTT
CASSQSGQGGEKLFF
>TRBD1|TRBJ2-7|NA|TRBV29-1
TGCAGCGTTAAACCAGGGGGCCAGTACGAGCAGTACTTC
CSVKPGGQYEQYF
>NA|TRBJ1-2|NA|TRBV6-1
TGTGCCAGCAGTGAGCAGGGTAGGGATGGCTACACCTTC
CASSEQGRDGYTF
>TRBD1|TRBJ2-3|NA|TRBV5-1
TGCGCCAGCAGCCGCCGGACAGGGGTGGATACGCAGTATTTT
CASSRRTGVDTQYF
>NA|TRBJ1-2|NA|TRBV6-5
TGTGCCAGCAGTTACTCTGGCAGGGAGGGTGGCTACACCTTC
CASSYSGREGGYTF
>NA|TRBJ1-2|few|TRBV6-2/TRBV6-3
TGTGCCAGCAGTTTGCCGGAGGACGGAAGACGGTCCTTC
CASSLPEDGRRSF
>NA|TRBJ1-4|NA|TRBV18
TGTGCCAGCTCACCAGGACTGACAACTAATGAAAAACTGTTTTTT
CASSPGLTTNEKLFF
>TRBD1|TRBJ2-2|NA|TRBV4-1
TGCGCCAGCAGCCAAGATCAGGGGGCGGCGAACACCGGGGAGCTGTTTTTT
CASSQDQGAANTGELFF
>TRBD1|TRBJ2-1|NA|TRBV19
TGTGCCAGTGGCGGGGACAGGGAGAGGGGTGAGCAGTTCTTC
CASGGDRERGEQFF
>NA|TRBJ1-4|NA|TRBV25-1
TGTGCCAGCGCCGTCGGGGAAGCAACTAATGAAAAACTGTTTTTT
CASAVGEATNEKLFF